The 16 T cell receptor beta chains listed next were all sequenced from one sample in a study of OX40 agonist ivuxolimab in advanced cancers. Only in-frame clones appear in the TCRdb table, and some are missing; sequencing was by immunoSEQ multiplex PCR. The table records some 80,000 clones, around nine tenths of them present only once. Sample: CD4+ or CD8+ T cells sorted from blood, taken in a trial of the OX40 agonist ivuxolimab. The origin of the receptors is an adult with an advanced solid tumor such as melanoma, head and neck, liver or kidney cancer.

The chain has TRBV7-8 and TRBJ2-2; possibly TRBD1 for D (5 bases). CDR1 is SGHVS and CDR2 is FQNEAQ in the germline V gene. CDR3 length: 15 residues. Trimming removed 3 bases at V and 1 base at J, with 9 bases between. The DNA of the CDR3 is TGTGCCAGCAGCTTGACAGAAAAGAACACCGGGGAGCTGTTTTTT. This encodes CASSLTEKNTGELFF.

This clone was recorded once. This chain connects TRBV29-1 to TRBJ1-2, with 8 bases that match TRBD1. The trim removed 2 bases at V and 5 bases at J, leaving 10 bases unmatched. The CDR3 is 15 amino acids. The germline gives CDR1 SQVTM, CDR2 ANQGSEA. CDR3 sequence reads: CSVERQTGEEYGYTF. DNA for the CDR3: TGCAGCGTTGAAAGGCAGACAGGGGAGGAATATGGCTACACCTTC.

The J gene is TRBJ2-1, the V gene TRBV5-4; D gene uncertain. The CDR3 spans 14 residues. Trimming stripped 5 bases from V and 10 bases from J, with 19 bases between. Germline lookup yields CDR1 SGHNT and CDR2 YYREEE (reference sequence). Written as DNA, the CDR3 is TGTGCCAGCAGACCATCAGTGGATTTCGGCGAGCAGTTCTTC. This sequence encodes CASRPSVDFGEQFF.

The chain is built from TRBV19 and TRBJ1-3; D remains unclear. Germline values: CDR1 LNHDA, CDR2 SQIVND (reference sequence). The CDR3 covers 14 residues. V shed 5 bases and J shed 2 bases, with 10 bases lying between them. The DNA for the CDR3 is TGTGCCAGTAGTCGGCCACAGCCTGGAAACACCATATATTTT. As protein: CASSRPQPGNTIYF.

Points on this clone: Within the sample, other DNA sequences also encode this same CDR3. The rearrangement uses TRBV30 and TRBJ1-2; D gene unclear. The V end lost 0 bases, the J end lost 2 bases, and 10 bases lay between the germline ends. CDR3 length: 14 residues. Germline loops: CDR1 GTSNPN, CDR2 SVGIG (reference sequence). Here the CDR3 DNA reads TGTGCCTGGAGTGTAAAAGGCAGGAACTATGGCTACACCTTC. Encoded protein: CAWSVKGRNYGYTF. Full variable domain (remainder filled in from reference TRBV30 and TRBJ1-2): SQTIHQWPATLVQPVGSPLSLECTVEGTSNPNLYWYRQAAGRGLQLLFYSVGIGQISSEVPQNLSASRPQDRQFILSSKKLLLSDSGFYLCAWSVKGRNYGYTFGSGTRLTVV.

Points on this clone: This sample includes further DNA sequences coding for the same CDR3. The rearrangement links TRBV4-1 to TRBJ1-5; TRBD1 might be the D (5 bases). V was clipped by 5 bases and J by 1 base, with 12 bases between them. The CDR3 is 15 residues long. Germline-derived CDR1 and CDR2 are MGHRA and YSYEKL. The CDR3 bases are TGCGCCAGCAGCGCGATCCGGGACAGCAATCAGCCCCAGCATTTT. Amino acids: CASSAIRDSNQPQHF.

The rearrangement links TRBV18 to TRBJ2-1, with D possibly matching TRBD1 (6 bases). V was clipped by 4 bases and J by 3 bases, with 10 bases between them. The V gene's germline CDR1 is KGHSH and CDR2 LQKENI. There are 14 residues in the CDR3. DNA of the CDR3: TGTGCCAGCTCACTCATGGACAGCTACAATGAGCAGTTCTTC. It is translated as CASSLMDSYNEQFF.

This chain links TRBV6-1 with TRBJ2-3, with D unresolved. V was cut by 2 bases and J by 5 bases, with 8 bases left in between. This CDR3 comprises 13 residues. Germline V lookup: CDR1 MNHNS, CDR2 SASEGT. The CDR3 bases are TGTGCCAGCAGTGAACTAGGTTTAGATACGCAGTATTTT. Its protein is CASSELGLDTQYF.

V is TRBV28 and J is TRBJ1-2, with 7 bases aligning to TRBD1. This CDR3 has 14 amino acids. Per germline, CDR1 MDHEN and CDR2 SYDVKM. The J segment lost 3 bases and the V segment lost 8 bases, leaving 9 bases of the junction unmatched. In DNA, the CDR3 is TGTGCCAGCGAAACAACCGGGACAGACTATGGCTACACCTTC. Translation: CASETTGTDYGYTF.

This sequence joins TRBV29-1 and TRBJ2-1; TRBD2 might be the D (5 bases). Germline V gene sequence: CDR1 SQVTM, CDR2 ANQGSEA. Trimming took 5 bases from V and 2 from J, leaving 13 bases between them. CDR3 length: 14 residues. The CDR3 region is CSVPAGPTYNEQFF. In DNA form, the CDR3 reads TGCAGCGTTCCGGCGGGTCCCACCTACAATGAGCAGTTCTTC.

This sequence joins TRBV19 and TRBJ1-4, with 8 bases matching TRBD1. In germline, CDR1 is LNHDA, CDR2 SQIVND (reference sequence). The ends lost 4 bases at V and 6 bases at J; junction bases unmatched: 1. This CDR3 comprises 13 residues. In DNA, the CDR3 is TGTGCCAGTAGTAAGGACAGGGATGAAAAACTGTTTTTT. This gives the protein CASSKDRDEKLFF.

This clone was seen only once. The V gene is TRBV7-2, the J gene TRBJ1-2; tentatively, D is TRBD1 (6 bases). Trimming left V 5 bases short and J 5 bases short, with 9 bases between. This CDR3 region has 12 residues. Germline V gene data show CDR1 as SGHTA and CDR2 as FQGNSA. The CDR3 loop is CASSPGAYGYTF. The DNA of the CDR3 is TGTGCCAGCAGCCCAGGGGCATATGGCTACACCTTC. Filled out from reference TRBV7-2 and TRBJ1-2, the complete variable domain reads GAGVSQSPSNKVTEKGKDVELRCDPISGHTALYWYRQSLGQGLEFLIYFQGNSAPDKSGLPSDRFSAERTGGSVSTLTIQRTQQEDSAVYLCASSPGAYGYTFGSGTRLTVV.

The genes are TRBV18 and TRBJ2-1, with 10 bases lining up with TRBD2. The CDR3 has 15 amino acids. Trimming at V came to 2 bases and at J to 10 bases, leaving 8 bases not matched to a gene. The V gene's germline CDR1 is KGHSH and CDR2 LQKENI. CDR3 sequence: CASSPTLASGGEQFF. The DNA of the CDR3 is TGTGCCAGCTCACCAACGTTGGCTAGCGGGGGCGAGCAGTTCTTC.

V is TRBV6-5 and J is TRBJ1-6; no clear D gene. V was shortened by 5 bases and J by 15 bases, with 8 bases between the two germline ends. Germline CDR1 is MNHEY and CDR2 is SVGAGI. This CDR3 region has 10 residues. DNA of the CDR3: TGTGCCAGCAGTCACCCCCGCCTCCACTTT. It specifies CASSHPRLHF.

The rearrangement joins TRBV30 to TRBJ2-5; possibly TRBD1 for D (6 bases). Germline CDR1 GTSNPN, CDR2 SVGIG (reference sequence). Trimming stripped 2 bases from V and 1 base from J, with 11 bases between. The CDR3 covers 14 residues. The CDR3 protein is CAWSRDNIQETQYF. The CDR3 nucleotides are TGTGCCTGGAGTAGGGACAATATCCAAGAGACCCAGTACTTC.

The rearrangement joins TRBV5-1 to TRBJ1-1, with D possibly matching TRBD1 (5 bases). This CDR3 spans 15 amino acids. Germline lookup yields CDR1 SGHRS and CDR2 YFSETQ. Trimming took 4 bases from V and 4 from J, leaving 17 bases between them. CDR3 in DNA: TGCGCCAGCAGCCGGGAGGTTGGAGGGGCCACTGAAGCTTTCTTT. Translated, it gives CASSREVGGATEAFF.